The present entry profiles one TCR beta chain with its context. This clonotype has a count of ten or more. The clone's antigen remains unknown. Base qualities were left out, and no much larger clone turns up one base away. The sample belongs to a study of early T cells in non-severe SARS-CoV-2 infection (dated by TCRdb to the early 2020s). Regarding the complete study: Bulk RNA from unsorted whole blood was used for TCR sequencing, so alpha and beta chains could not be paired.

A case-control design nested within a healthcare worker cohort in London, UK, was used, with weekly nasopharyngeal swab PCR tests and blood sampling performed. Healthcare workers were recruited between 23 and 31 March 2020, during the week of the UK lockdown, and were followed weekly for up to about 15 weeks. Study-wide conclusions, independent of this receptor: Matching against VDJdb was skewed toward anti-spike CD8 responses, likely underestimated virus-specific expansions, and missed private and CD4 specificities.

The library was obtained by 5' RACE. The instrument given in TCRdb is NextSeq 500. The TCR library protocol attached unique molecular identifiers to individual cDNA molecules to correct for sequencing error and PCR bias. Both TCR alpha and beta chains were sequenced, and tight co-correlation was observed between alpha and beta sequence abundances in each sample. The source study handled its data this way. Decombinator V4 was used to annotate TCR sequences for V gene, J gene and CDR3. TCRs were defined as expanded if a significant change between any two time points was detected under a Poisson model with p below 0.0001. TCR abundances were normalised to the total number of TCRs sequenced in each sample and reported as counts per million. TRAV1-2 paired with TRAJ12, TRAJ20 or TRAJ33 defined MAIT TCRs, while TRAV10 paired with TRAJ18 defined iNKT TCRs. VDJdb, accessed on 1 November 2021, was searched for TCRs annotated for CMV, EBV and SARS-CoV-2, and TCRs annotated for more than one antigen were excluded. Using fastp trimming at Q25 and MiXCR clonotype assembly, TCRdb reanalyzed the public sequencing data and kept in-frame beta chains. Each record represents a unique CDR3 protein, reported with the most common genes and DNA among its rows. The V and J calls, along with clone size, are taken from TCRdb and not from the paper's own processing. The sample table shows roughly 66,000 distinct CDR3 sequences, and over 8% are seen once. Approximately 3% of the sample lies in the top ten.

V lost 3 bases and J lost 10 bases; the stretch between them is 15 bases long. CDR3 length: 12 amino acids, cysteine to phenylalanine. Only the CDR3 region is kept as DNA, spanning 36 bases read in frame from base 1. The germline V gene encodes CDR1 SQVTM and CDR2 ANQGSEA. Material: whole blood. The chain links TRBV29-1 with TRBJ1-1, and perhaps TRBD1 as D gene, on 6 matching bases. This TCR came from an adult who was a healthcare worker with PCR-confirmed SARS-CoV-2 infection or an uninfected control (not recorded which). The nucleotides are TGCAGCGTTGACGGCAACAGGGACTCAGCTTTCTTT. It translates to CSVDGNRDSAFF.